A single T cell receptor beta chain is shown here with its context. Its antigen is not identified. The data originate from a study of monozygotic twins with inflammatory bowel disease. Study-level results: Heterogeneous immunosuppressive treatment regimens may have introduced variability into patient repertoires.

Looked up from germline, CDR1 is SQVTM and CDR2 is ANQGSEA. This CDR3 region has 15 residues. For each CDR3 protein, TCRdb gives one entry from its re-call of the 5' RACE reads, without DNA. This repertoire includes about 450,000 distinct CDR3 sequences. The V and J genes are TRBV29-1 and TRBJ2-4; TCRdb proposes TRBD2, but this gene call is untestable without DNA. The specimen was blood. This receptor was obtained from a human donor with ulcerative colitis or Crohn's disease, or a healthy co-twin of an affected twin (not recorded which). The CDR3: CSVARAVGVGNIQYF.